The 8 T cell receptor beta chains in this list originate from one sample, sequenced in a study of blood T cell repertoires in COVID-19. The protocol was immunoSEQ multiplex PCR, while the TCRdb copy is restricted to in-frame clones and leaves out a portion. The repertoire includes about 410,000 clones, roughly 86% of them detected once, and 1.5% to 2% sits in the top ten. Sequenced sample: PBMCs or T cells enriched from blood (not recorded which). All receptors come from a woman aged 25 to 39 who had recovered from COVID-19.

J is TRBJ1-2 and V is TRBV6-5; D is unclear. CDR1 is MNHEY, CDR2 SVGAGI, per germline. V was trimmed by 8 bases and J by 4 bases, leaving 14 bases between them. The CDR3 contains 13 residues. The CDR3 spells CASRDLTIYGYTF. CDR3 DNA sequence: TGTGCCAGCCGAGACTTAACGATCTATGGCTACACCTTC.

The chain carries TRBV7-3 and TRBJ2-7; TRBD1 agrees at 11 bases. Germline-derived CDR1 and CDR2 are SGHTA and FQGTGA. CDR3 length: 15 residues. J gave up 7 bases and V 5 bases, and 10 bases lay outside the gene matches. This CDR3 is CASSPIGQGAREQYF. The CDR3 bases are TGTGCCAGCAGCCCCATCGGACAGGGGGCGCGAGAGCAGTACTTC.

The chain links TRBV5-6 to TRBJ2-1, with 9 positions matching TRBD2. This CDR3 is 15 amino acids long. Per germline, CDR1 SGHDT and CDR2 YYEEEE. The V and J ends lost 4 bases and 8 bases, in that order; junction bases with no gene match: 10. DNA of the CDR3: TGTGCCAGCAGCCTTAGTAGCGGGAGAAGAGATGAGCAGTTCTTC. Amino acids: CASSLSSGRRDEQFF.

This chain joins TRBV9 and TRBJ1-6; D is uncertain. The germline gives CDR1 SGDLS, CDR2 YYNGEE. Trimming took off 0 bases at V and 7 bases at J, with 8 bases between the two ends. This CDR3 has 14 residues. The CDR3 bases are TGTGCCAGCAGCGTAGGGACTGGAAATTCACCCCTCCACTTT. This codes for CASSVGTGNSPLHF.

The V and J genes are TRBV12-3 or TRBV12-4 and TRBJ1-2; no reliable D call. The CDR3 totals 12 residues. V lost 1 base and J lost 8, with 8 bases in between. CDR3 amino acids: CASSLGGFGYTF. CDR3 DNA: TGTGCCAGCAGTTTAGGCGGATTCGGCTACACCTTC.

The chain has TRBV3-1 (or the pseudogene TRBV3-2) and TRBJ2-5; TRBD1 matches at 8 bases. Per the germline V gene, CDR1 is LGHDT and CDR2 is YNNKEL (reference sequence). J was trimmed by 3 bases and V by 4 bases; bases with no gene match: 4. The length of the CDR3 is 14 residues. The CDR3, as DNA: TGTGCCAGCAGCCCTCAGACAGGGGAAGAGACCCAGTACTTC. Protein: CASSPQTGEETQYF.

The CDR3 nucleotides read TGCGCCAGCAGCCAAGAAGGATCAGGCGTTGGAGGCTACACCTTC. Translation: CASSQEGSGVGGYTF. This chain connects TRBV4-3 to TRBJ1-2, with no clear D. Germline CDR1 LGHNA, CDR2 YSLEER. The CDR3 extends over 15 amino acids. V was trimmed by 0 bases and J by 8 bases, leaving 16 bases between them.

The rearrangement uses TRBV25-1 and TRBJ2-5; D remains unclear. Trimming shortened V by 3 bases and J by 7 bases, and 12 bases separated the two germline ends. This CDR3 comprises 13 residues. Germline V gene data show CDR1 as MGHDK and CDR2 as SYGVNS. The CDR3 region is CASSDPGSSTQYF. The DNA for the CDR3 is TGTGCCAGCAGTGATCCGGGTTCGTCGACCCAGTACTTC.